A single sample gave rise to the 24 T cell receptor beta chains below, sequenced in a study of T cell clonotyping in hematopoietic cell transplantation. Time point defined: recipient sample about 28 days before transplant, after cytoreduction. This table comes from immunoSEQ multiplex PCR, and its TCRdb copy is limited to in-frame clones, with some not included. The sample holds thousands of clones; more than 60% are singletons and the top ten take roughly 33%. The sample in question was peripheral blood mononuclear cells, obtained before stem cell transplant. Receptor source: a man between 60 and 70 years old with acute myeloid leukemia. Some clones in this sample may be carry-over from other donors' samples.

The chain combines TRBV7-9 with TRBJ2-7; 9 bases map to TRBD2. The trim removed 5 bases at V and 5 bases at J, leaving 7 bases unmatched. Germline V gene data show CDR1 as SEHNR and CDR2 as FQNEAQ (reference sequence). This CDR3 has 14 residues. This CDR3 reads CASSPSGNTDEQYF. The CDR3, as DNA: TGTGCCAGCAGCCCTAGCGGGAACACGGACGAGCAGTACTTC. Drawing the rest from reference TRBV7-9 and TRBJ2-7, the complete variable domain is DTGVSQNPRHKITKRGQNVTFRCDPISEHNRLYWYRQTLGQGPEFLTYFQNEAQLEKSRLLSDRFSAERPKGSFSTLEIQRTEQGDSAMYLCASSPSGNTDEQYFGPGTRLTVT.

This clone was seen a single time. The chain links TRBV6-5 to TRBJ1-1, with unresolved D. Germline lookup yields CDR1 MNHEY and CDR2 SVGAGI. The CDR3 runs 13 residues. The germline V and J ends were trimmed by 2 bases and 1 base, with 5 bases remaining between them. This CDR3 is CASSYARNTEAFF. As DNA, the CDR3 is TGTGCCAGCAGTTACGCGAGGAACACTGAAGCTTTCTTT.

This clone was seen just once. The chain joins TRBV7-3 to TRBJ2-1; a weak D match, TRBD1 (5 bases). Deletions cut 2 bases from V and 7 bases from J, with 18 bases between. The CDR3 has 16 residues. The germline CDR1 and CDR2 sequences are SGHTA and FQGTGA. Here the CDR3 reads CASSLPPGYGPNEQFF. CDR3 nucleotide sequence: TGTGCCAGCAGCTTACCGCCAGGGTACGGTCCTAATGAGCAGTTCTTC. Full variable domain (outside the CDR3, taken from reference TRBV7-3 and TRBJ2-1): GAGVSQTPSNKVTEKGKYVELRCDPISGHTALYWYRQSLGQGPEFLIYFQGTGAADDSGLPNDRFFAVRPEGSVSTLKIQRTERGDSAVYLCASSLPPGYGPNEQFFGPGTRLTVL.

This clone was observed a single time. V is TRBV4-1 and J is TRBJ1-2; TRBD1 agrees at 8 bases. The V and J ends lost 4 bases and 5 bases, in that order; junction bases with no gene match: 3. Germline V gives CDR1 MGHRA, CDR2 YSYEKL. CDR3 length: 13 amino acids. This chain's CDR3 is CASSLTGEYGYTF. The CDR3 DNA sequence: TGCGCCAGCAGCCTGACAGGGGAGTATGGCTACACCTTC.

This rearrangement joins TRBV19 to TRBJ2-3, with 8 bases aligning to TRBD2. Losses at the gene ends were 6 bases for V and 0 bases for J; bases not matched to a gene: 2. The CDR3 is 14 residues long. CDR1 LNHDA and CDR2 SQIVND come from the germline V gene (reference sequence). The CDR3 protein is CASSRGGSTDTQYF. The CDR3 region has the DNA TGTGCCAGTAGCCGGGGGGGCAGCACAGATACGCAGTATTTT. Filled out from reference TRBV19 and TRBJ2-3, the complete variable domain reads DGGITQSPKYLFRKEGQNVTLSCEQNLNHDAMYWYRQDPGQGLRLIYYSQIVNDFQKGDIAEGYSVSREKKESFPLTVTSAQKNPTAFYLCASSRGGSTDTQYFGPGTRLTVL.

This clone was seen just once. The chain links TRBV30 to TRBJ2-7; the D gene is possibly TRBD2 (5 bases). The CDR3 runs to 14 residues. The germline V gene has CDR1 GTSNPN and CDR2 SVGIG (reference sequence). Trimming took 2 bases from V and 2 from J, leaving 13 bases between them. The CDR3 reads CAWSRTPAPYEQYF. The CDR3 DNA follows: TGTGCCTGGAGTAGGACTCCCGCACCCTACGAGCAGTACTTC.

The rearrangement joins TRBV30 to TRBJ1-2; D perhaps matches TRBD1 (5 bases). The CDR3 length is 14 residues. V lost 0 bases and J 4 bases, leaving 12 bases between the germline ends. The V gene's germline CDR1 is GTSNPN and CDR2 SVGIG (reference sequence). CDR3: CAWSVLGVGYGYTF. CDR3 nucleotides: TGTGCCTGGAGTGTACTAGGGGTGGGCTATGGCTACACCTTC.

The rearrangement links TRBV5-1 to TRBJ2-3; D gene ambiguous. CDR1 and CDR2 (germline): SGHRS, YFSETQ. Deletions cut 4 bases from V and 0 bases from J, with 15 bases between. There are 16 residues in the CDR3. CDR3 protein: CASSPEGLASTDTQYF. In nucleotides, the CDR3 is TGCGCCAGCAGCCCGGAAGGCTTAGCCAGCACAGATACGCAGTATTTT.

The chain has TRBV9 and TRBJ1-2; possible D gene TRBD1, 5 bases. Germline V CDR1 and CDR2: SGDLS, YYNGEE. This CDR3 spans 17 amino acids. V dropped 3 bases and J dropped 1 base, with 19 bases sitting between them. The CDR3 loop reads CASSAETSGTDNYGYTF. The CDR3 DNA sequence: TGTGCCAGCAGCGCCGAAACTTCGGGGACCGATAACTATGGCTACACCTTC.

The chain employs TRBV19 and TRBJ2-7; 13 bases are a match to TRBD2. V shed 5 bases and J 2 bases; nucleotides not matched to a gene: 6. The germline V gene has CDR1 LNHDA and CDR2 SQIVND (reference sequence). The CDR3 is 16 residues long. The DNA for the CDR3 is TGTGCCAGTAGTCTGCCGGGACTAGCGGGGACCTACGAGCAGTACTTC. This sequence encodes CASSLPGLAGTYEQYF.

V usage is TRBV4-2 and J usage is TRBJ2-7; 10 bases align to TRBD2. This CDR3 has 15 residues. After removal of 3 bases from V and 2 bases from J, the junction contained 4 bases not matched to a gene. Germline values: CDR1 LGHNA, CDR2 YNFKEQ. In nucleotides, the CDR3 is TGTGCCAGCAGCCACGGACTAGCGGAAGCCTACGAGCAGTACTTC. Amino acid sequence: CASSHGLAEAYEQYF.

This chain joins TRBV5-1 and TRBJ2-4; TRBD1 agrees at 7 bases. V lost 4 bases and J lost 2; bases outside the gene matches: 9. This CDR3 spans 16 amino acids. The germline CDR1 and CDR2 sequences are SGHRS and YFSETQ. CDR3 nucleotides: TGCGCCAGCAGCCCCTACCCGACAGGGTCCAAAAACATTCAGTACTTC. As protein: CASSPYPTGSKNIQYF.

The J gene is TRBJ1-2, the V gene TRBV2, with D unclear. The CDR3 length is 13 residues. Germline lookup yields CDR1 SNHLY and CDR2 FYNNEI. V dropped 10 bases and J dropped 7 bases, with 19 bases sitting between them. CDR3 region: CATNLFDLSGYTF. CDR3 in DNA: TGTGCCACCAATCTATTTGATTTGTCTGGCTACACCTTC.

The CDR3 bases are TGCGCCAGCAGCTTCACGGGACAGAACACTGAAGCTTTCTTT. It translates to CASSFTGQNTEAFF. This chain uses TRBV5-1 with TRBJ1-1; D might be TRBD1 (6 bases). The CDR3 runs to 14 residues. V lost 2 bases, J lost 1 base, and 9 bases lay in between. CDR1 is SGHRS, CDR2 YFSETQ, per germline.

J is TRBJ2-2 and V is TRBV30; D unclear. CDR1 is GTSNPN and CDR2 is SVGIG in the germline V gene (reference sequence). The CDR3 totals 14 residues. Trimming removed 6 bases from V and 5 bases from J, with 16 bases in between. CDR3 DNA: TGTGCCTGCAAACACAGTCTTTTAACCGGGGAGCTGTTTTTT. It codes for CACKHSLLTGELFF.

The CDR3 region is CASSLLNGELFF. CDR3 in DNA: TGTGCCAGCAGCTTGCTGAACGGGGAGCTGTTTTTT. The chain couples TRBV7-2 to TRBJ2-2; no clear D. Germline CDR1 SGHTA, CDR2 FQGNSA. The CDR3 totals 12 residues. The ends were cut back, 3 bases at V and 7 bases at J, with 6 bases in the middle.

This clone was seen only once. The chain has TRBV7-8 and TRBJ2-5; 8 positions agree with TRBD1. V lost 5 bases, J lost 4 bases, and 3 bases stayed unmatched. This CDR3 comprises 13 residues. Looked up from germline, CDR1 is SGHVS and CDR2 is FQNEAQ. CDR3 in DNA: TGTGCCAGCAGCCCCAGGGGGCGAGAGACCCAGTACTTC. Translating gives CASSPRGRETQYF.

This chain links TRBV7-2 with TRBJ2-7; no firm D call. The ends were cut back, 2 bases at V and 3 bases at J, with 8 bases in the middle. Germline V gives CDR1 SGHTA, CDR2 FQGNSA. CDR3 length equals 13 residues. In nucleotides, the CDR3 is TGTGCCAGCAGCTTACGCGAGGACTACGAGCAGTACTTC. As protein: CASSLREDYEQYF.

The chain couples TRBV28 to TRBJ2-1; the D is unclear. This CDR3 spans 14 amino acids. V shed 6 bases and J shed 5 bases, with 14 bases lying between them. Looked up from germline, CDR1 is MDHEN and CDR2 is SYDVKM. CDR3 residues: CASSFDGRNNEQFF. The CDR3 DNA follows: TGTGCCAGCAGCTTCGATGGGCGGAACAATGAGCAGTTCTTC.

The J gene is TRBJ2-2, the V gene TRBV30; D not resolved. The CDR3 covers 13 residues. Deletions cut 1 base from V and 3 bases from J, with 6 bases between. CDR1 is GTSNPN, CDR2 SVGIG, per germline (reference sequence). Written as DNA, the CDR3 is TGTGCCTGGAGTGGGCAGTACACCGGGGAGCTGTTTTTT. Protein product: CAWSGQYTGELFF.

The V gene is TRBV10-3, the J gene TRBJ1-3; 8 bases map to TRBD1. Trimming removed 9 bases from V and 2 bases from J; junction bases left unmatched: 0. The CDR3 is 12 residues long. CDR1 is ENHRY, CDR2 SYGVKD, per germline. CDR3 sequence (DNA): TGTGCCATGGGACAGGCTGGAAACACCATATATTTT. Translated: CAMGQAGNTIYF.

This chain joins TRBV6-5 and TRBJ1-2; D not resolved. CDR1 and CDR2 (germline): MNHEY, SVGAGI. The CDR3 is made up of 13 amino acids. V was cut by 2 bases and J by 6 bases, with 10 bases left in between. The CDR3 loop is CASSYRVGDGYTF. CDR3 DNA: TGTGCCAGCAGTTACCGCGTCGGGGATGGCTACACCTTC.

This clone is a singleton in its sample. The chain recombines TRBV30 with TRBJ1-1; 7 bases agree with TRBD1. V shed 5 bases, J shed 1 base, and the junction held 4 bases outside the gene matches. The CDR3 runs 13 residues. The V gene's germline CDR1 is GTSNPN and CDR2 SVGIG (reference sequence). The CDR3 here is CAWEGQPNTEAFF. Here the CDR3 DNA reads TGTGCCTGGGAGGGACAGCCGAACACTGAAGCTTTCTTT.

J is TRBJ2-5 and V is TRBV7-6; 7 bases line up with TRBD1. The CDR3 is 16 residues long. V lost 5 bases, J lost 4 bases, and 13 bases stayed unmatched. CDR1 and CDR2 from the germline V gene are SGHVS and FNYEAQ. The CDR3 loop is CASSPNIQGTGETQYF. CDR3 coding DNA: TGTGCCAGCAGCCCAAATATACAGGGGACGGGAGAGACCCAGTACTTC.